The following is a TCR beta chain sequence with its context. What it recognizes is unknown. Extraction and reverse transcription of RNA yielded cDNA as the sequencing template. Sequenced by immunoSEQ multiplex PCR; TCRdb stores in-frame clones only, minus some. The sample includes some 51,000 clones, around 96% seen only once; the top ten take more than 25%. This sample is part of a study of CD8+ T cells in alopecia areata. Study context: Patients in the treated group were given tofacitinib by mouth, 5 to 10 mg twice a day. Tofacitinib ran 6 to 18 months, followed by 6 months off drug.

CDR3 length equals 17 residues. V dropped 3 bases and J dropped 1 base, with 19 bases sitting between them. CDR1 MRHNA and CDR2 SNTAGT come from the germline V gene. Study findings and constraints: Especially in alopecia totalis/universalis, lesional scalp showed greater clonality than normal scalp did. TCR sharing was clearer in mice than between patients, perhaps partly owing to patient HLA diversity.

This sequence was found in a human donor with alopecia areata. The chain carries TRBV6-4 and TRBJ2-7; D may be TRBD1 (5 bases). Sample: CD8+ T cells sorted from blood, taken at week 0. The chain's CDR3 is CASSDCRPEDTSYEQYF. CDR3 nucleotides: TGTGCCAGCAGTGATTGTAGGCCCGAGGACACGTCCTACGAGCAGTACTTC.